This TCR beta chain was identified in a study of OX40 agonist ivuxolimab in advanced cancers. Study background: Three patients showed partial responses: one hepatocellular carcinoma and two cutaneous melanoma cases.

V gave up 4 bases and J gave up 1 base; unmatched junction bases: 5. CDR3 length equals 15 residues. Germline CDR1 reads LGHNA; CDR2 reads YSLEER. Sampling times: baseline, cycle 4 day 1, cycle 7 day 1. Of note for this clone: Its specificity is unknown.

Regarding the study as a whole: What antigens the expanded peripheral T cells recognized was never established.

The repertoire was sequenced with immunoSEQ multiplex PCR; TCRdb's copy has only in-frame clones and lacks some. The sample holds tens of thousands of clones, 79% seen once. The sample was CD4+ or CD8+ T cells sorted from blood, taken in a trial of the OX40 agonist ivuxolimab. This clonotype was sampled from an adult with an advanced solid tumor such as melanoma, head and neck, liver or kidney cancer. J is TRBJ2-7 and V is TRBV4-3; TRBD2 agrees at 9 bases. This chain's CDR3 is CASSLTTSGSYEQYF. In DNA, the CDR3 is TGCGCCAGCAGCCTAACGACTAGCGGATCCTACGAGCAGTACTTC.